What follows are 19 T cell receptor beta chains derived from one specimen sequenced in a study of T cells after yellow fever vaccination. TCRdb recomputed calls from the 5' RACE reads with MiXCR, one row per CDR3 protein. Counted here are over 100,000 distinct CDR3 sequences, around 8% occurring once; the ten biggest clones make up 25%. Sequenced material: CD8+ T cells sorted from PBMCs, taken 45 days after the yellow fever booster vaccination. The source is a man younger than 40 who received the YFV17D yellow fever vaccine.

J is TRBJ2-2 and V is TRBV27; D uncertain. The CDR3 is made up of 15 amino acids. Germline CDR1 and CDR2: MNHEY and SMNVEV (reference sequence). Trimming removed 3 bases at V and 6 bases at J, with 14 bases between. The CDR3 here is CASSFTSTSAGELFF. CDR3 sequence (DNA): TGTGCCAGCAGTTTTACATCGACCTCGGCCGGGGAGCTGTTTTTT.

The chain uses TRBV7-9 and TRBJ2-7; maybe TRBD1 (6 bases). Germline CDR1 is SEHNR and CDR2 is FQNEAQ (reference sequence). The CDR3 totals 13 residues. V lost 5 bases, J lost 2 bases, and 10 bases lay in between. The CDR3 here is CASSPGETYEQYF. DNA for the CDR3: TGTGCCAGCAGCCCAGGGGAGACCTACGAGCAGTACTTC. Using reference TRBV7-9 and TRBJ2-7 for the parts outside the CDR3, the full variable domain is DTGVSQNPRHKITKRGQNVTFRCDPISEHNRLYWYRQTLGQGPEFLTYFQNEAQLEKSRLLSDRFSAERPKGSFSTLEIQRTEQGDSAMYLCASSPGETYEQYFGPGTRLTVT.

A remark on this clonotype: A read error is possible here, since a much larger clone lies one base away. The J gene is TRBJ2-1, the V gene TRBV11-3; 14 bases fit TRBD2. From germline, CDR1 is SGHNT and CDR2 YENEEA. There are 16 residues in the CDR3. The CDR3 DNA reads as TGTGTCAGCTCGGGACTAGCGGGAGAACCGCACAATGAGCAGTTCTTC. Amino acids: CVSSGLAGEPHNEQFF.

The chain recombines TRBV6-1 with TRBJ2-3; D assignment may be TRBD1 or TRBD2 (5 bases each). Germline assignment: CDR1 MNHNS and CDR2 SASEGT. The CDR3 spans 12 residues. V was pared by 6 bases and J by 14 bases, with 18 bases between. CDR3 protein: CASRSGTLQAYF. CDR3 coding DNA: TGTGCCAGCAGGTCCGGGACCCTTCAGGCGTATTTT.

This clonotype was counted only a few times. The V call is TRBV2, the J call TRBJ2-7; 7 positions match TRBD2. Per germline, CDR1 SNHLY and CDR2 FYNNEI. This CDR3 has 14 amino acids. V was clipped by 8 bases and J by 7 bases; unmatched bases: 14. The CDR3 loop reads CASQEEGGSPEQYF. The CDR3, as DNA: TGTGCCAGCCAGGAGGAGGGCGGGAGTCCTGAGCAGTACTTC.

The rearrangement joins TRBV28 to TRBJ2-7; no clear D. CDR3 length: 14 amino acids. Deletions cut 3 bases from V and 0 bases from J, with 9 bases between. The germline V gene has CDR1 MDHEN and CDR2 SYDVKM. This CDR3 reads CASSLGSSSYEQYF. The CDR3 bases are TGTGCCAGCAGTTTGGGCAGCTCCTCCTACGAGCAGTACTTC.

At least ten counts were recorded for this clonotype. The chain employs TRBV12-3 or TRBV12-4 and TRBJ1-2; D is undetermined. Trimming took off 4 bases at V and 6 bases at J, with 3 bases between the two ends. The CDR3 has 10 amino acids. CDR3 bases: TGTGCCAGCAGTTACAATGGCTACACCTTC. It codes for CASSYNGYTF.

This clonotype was counted many times. The genes are TRBV25-1 and TRBJ2-1; D possibly uses TRBD1 or TRBD2 (5 bases each). Germline V gene sequence: CDR1 MGHDK, CDR2 SYGVNS. The germline V and J ends were trimmed by 4 bases and 6 bases, with 10 bases remaining between them. The CDR3 consists of 13 residues. Written as DNA, the CDR3 is TGTGCCAGCAGTGTAGGGACCATCAATGAGCAGTTCTTC. Translated: CASSVGTINEQFF.

In this sample, this clonotype turned up many times. This chain uses TRBV20-1 with TRBJ2-3; 10 bases agree with TRBD1. Per the germline V gene, CDR1 is DFQATT and CDR2 is SNEGSKA (reference sequence). The junction had 6 bases not matched to a gene; V was cut back by 0 bases and J by 3 bases. The CDR3 is made up of 16 amino acids. CDR3 nucleotide sequence: TGCAGTGCTAGAGATACCGGGACAGGGGTTACAGATACGCAGTATTTT. Residues: CSARDTGTGVTDTQYF.

The sample holds a few counts of this clonotype. This chain uses TRBV30 with TRBJ1-2; TRBD1 matches 8 bases. This CDR3 is 13 amino acids long. Trimming at V came to 5 bases and at J to 3 bases, leaving 5 bases not matched to a gene. Germline V gene lookup returns CDR1 GTSNPN and CDR2 SVGIG (reference sequence). The CDR3 here is CAWVLTGDYGYTF. The CDR3 DNA is TGTGCCTGGGTACTGACAGGGGACTATGGCTACACCTTC.

This clonotype was detected many times. This rearrangement joins TRBV10-1 to TRBJ2-7; 8 bases fit TRBD1. Germline CDR1 and CDR2: WNHNN and SYGVQD (reference sequence). CDR3 length equals 15 residues. V shed 2 bases, J shed 6 bases, and the junction held 9 bases outside the gene matches. The CDR3 DNA follows: TGCGCCAGCAGTGAGGGCCGGACAGGGCTGCGCGAGCAGTACTTC. Encoded protein: CASSEGRTGLREQYF.

This clonotype has ten or more counts. The CDR3 DNA is TGCAGTGCTTCGATCGGGGGACTCGGCACTGAAGCTTTCTTT. This gives the protein CSASIGGLGTEAFF. V and J are TRBV20-1 and TRBJ1-1; perhaps TRBD1 as D (5 bases). The V gene lost 5 bases and the J gene lost 4 bases, with 17 bases spanning the gap. The length of the CDR3 is 14 residues. Germline V gene lookup returns CDR1 DFQATT and CDR2 SNEGSKA (reference sequence).

In its sample, this clonotype was seen a few times. V gene TRBV20-1 combines with J gene TRBJ2-5, with no clear D. The CDR3 has 13 amino acids. CDR1 is DFQATT, CDR2 SNEGSKA, per germline (reference sequence). Trimming took 3 bases from V and 2 from J, leaving 10 bases between them. CDR3 DNA: TGCAGTGCTAGTGAGGCGCAACAAGAGACCCAGTACTTC. It is translated as CSASEAQQETQYF.

The chain uses TRBV29-1 and TRBJ1-2; D is possibly TRBD1 (5 bases). This CDR3 region has 11 residues. Between the trimmed V and J ends, which lost 3 bases and 7 bases, there was a span of 9 bases. Germline V gene data show CDR1 as SQVTM and CDR2 as ANQGSEA. The CDR3 loop reads CSVEDKRGYTF. The CDR3 nucleotides read TGCAGCGTTGAGGACAAACGTGGCTACACCTTC.

The chain is built from TRBV2 and TRBJ2-7, with unresolved D. V lost 4 bases, J lost 1 base, and 8 bases lay in between. CDR1 SNHLY and CDR2 FYNNEI come from the germline V gene. The CDR3 loop spans 13 amino acids. The CDR3 coding sequence is TGTGCCAGCAGTGTACGACAATCCTACGAGCAGTACTTC. This gives the protein CASSVRQSYEQYF.

This clonotype was observed at least ten times. The chain employs TRBV12-3 or TRBV12-4 and TRBJ2-3; no clear D. CDR3 length: 13 residues. The ends were cut back, 6 bases at V and 0 bases at J, with 7 bases in the middle. The CDR3 DNA sequence: TGTGCCAGCAGCGGAACTAGCACAGATACGCAGTATTTT. As protein: CASSGTSTDTQYF.

There are many counts of this clonotype. The V gene is TRBV7-9, the J gene TRBJ2-7; 9 bases fit TRBD2. J was trimmed by 3 bases and V by 4 bases; bases with no gene match: 4. This CDR3 spans 14 amino acids. From germline, CDR1 is SEHNR and CDR2 FQNEAQ (reference sequence). This CDR3 is CASSSTSGFYEQYF. DNA for the CDR3: TGTGCCAGCAGCTCGACTAGCGGATTCTACGAGCAGTACTTC.

This clonotype has at least ten counts. V usage is TRBV28 and J usage is TRBJ2-7; D uncertain. In germline, CDR1 is MDHEN, CDR2 SYDVKM. The CDR3 length is 15 residues. V lost 1 base to trimming and J lost 1 base, with 11 bases between them. This CDR3 reads CASSLSPTRSYEQYF. The DNA of the CDR3 is TGTGCCAGCAGTTTATCCCCCACTCGTTCCTACGAGCAGTACTTC. The variable domain in full, completed from reference TRBV28 and TRBJ2-7, reads DVKVTQSSRYLVKRTGEKVFLECVQDMDHENMFWYRQDPGLGLRLIYFSYDVKMKEKGDIPEGYSVSREKKERFSLILESASTNQTSMYLCASSLSPTRSYEQYFGPGTRLTVT.

V usage is TRBV5-6 and J usage is TRBJ2-1; 7 nucleotides line up with TRBD1. V shed 0 bases and J 6 bases; nucleotides not matched to a gene: 12. This CDR3 has 17 amino acids. The germline CDR1 and CDR2 sequences are SGHDT and YYEEEE. CDR3 sequence: CASSLVFGQAMFNEQFF. CDR3 DNA sequence: TGTGCCAGCAGCTTGGTCTTTGGACAGGCCATGTTCAATGAGCAGTTCTTC.